This T cell receptor (beta chain) was retrieved from a study of control samples from healthy donors and cancer patients. Only in-frame clones appear in the TCRdb table, and some are missing; sequencing was by immunoSEQ multiplex PCR. The sample contains around 26,000 clones, 82% of which appear only once. Germline V gene lookup returns CDR1 ENHRY and CDR2 SYGVKD. The V end lost 0 bases, the J end lost 6 bases, and 9 bases lay between the germline ends. CDR3 length equals 13 residues. Sequenced material: PBMCs. The sequence was obtained from a man in his 60s with colorectal cancer. The genes are TRBV10-3 and TRBJ2-7; tentative D call: TRBD1 (5 bases). CDR3 amino acids: CAISESPGREQYF. The CDR3 coding sequence is TGTGCCATCAGTGAGTCACCAGGGCGCGAGCAGTACTTC.